What follows are 10 T cell receptor beta chains derived from one specimen sequenced in a study of OX40 agonist ivuxolimab in advanced cancers. Clones were read by immunoSEQ multiplex PCR, and TCRdb kept only the in-frame ones, dropping some. The sample lists approximately 92,000 clones; 70% to 85% were seen once. The source material was CD4+ or CD8+ T cells sorted from blood, sampled in a trial of the OX40 agonist ivuxolimab. The source is an adult with an advanced solid tumor such as melanoma, head and neck, liver or kidney cancer.

CDR3 DNA: TGCGCCAGCAGCCGCACCGGGACAGGGCAGGTCACAGATACGCAGTATTTT. It specifies CASSRTGTGQVTDTQYF. The chain recombines TRBV5-1 with TRBJ2-3; TRBD1 matches at 9 bases. Germline CDR1 reads SGHRS; CDR2 reads YFSETQ. Unmatched junction bases numbered 11, after V lost 4 bases and J lost 2 bases. This CDR3 has 17 amino acids.

The genes are TRBV29-1 and TRBJ1-2; 7 nucleotides align to TRBD1. With V trimmed by 0 bases and J by 2 bases, 3 bases remained unmatched. Germline V CDR1 and CDR2: SQVTM, ANQGSEA. The CDR3 is 14 residues long. Here the CDR3 DNA reads TGCAGCGTTGAAGAGAGGGGGCCCAACTATGGCTACACCTTC. It yields the protein CSVEERGPNYGYTF.

This rearrangement joins TRBV7-8 to TRBJ2-1; 11 bases align to TRBD2. This CDR3 contains 19 residues. Germline V gene sequence: CDR1 SGHVS, CDR2 FQNEAQ. Trimming removed 1 base from V and 2 bases from J; junction bases left unmatched: 10. The CDR3 sequence is CASSLVVSGRAGTYNEQFF. CDR3 coding DNA: TGTGCCAGCAGCTTAGTGGTTAGCGGGAGGGCCGGAACCTACAATGAGCAGTTCTTC.

V gene TRBV11-3 combines with J gene TRBJ2-1; TRBD1 matches 7 bases. V shed 5 bases, J shed 6 bases, and the junction held 10 bases outside the gene matches. The CDR3 extends over 15 amino acids. CDR1 and CDR2 (germline): SGHNT, YENEEA. CDR3 in amino acids: CASSARQGLSNEQFF. CDR3 DNA: TGTGCCAGCAGCGCGCGACAGGGTTTAAGCAATGAGCAGTTCTTC.

The chain carries TRBV10-3 and TRBJ2-1; TRBD2 matches at 11 bases. The CDR3 is 16 residues long. Germline CDR1 ENHRY, CDR2 SYGVKD. V shed 3 bases and J 5 bases; nucleotides not matched to a gene: 6. The CDR3 reads CAISDPTSGKDNEQFF. Written as DNA, the CDR3 is TGTGCCATCAGTGATCCGACTAGCGGGAAGGACAATGAGCAGTTCTTC.

The CDR3 protein is CASSYGEQYF. The CDR3 DNA is TGTGCCAGCAGTTACGGAGAGCAGTACTTC. The chain has TRBV6-6 and TRBJ2-7; no firm D call. Germline CDR1 MNHNY, CDR2 SVGAGI (reference sequence). CDR3 length: 10 amino acids. Deletions cut 2 bases from V and 7 bases from J, with 3 bases between.

The chain joins TRBV5-3 to TRBJ1-5; TRBD1 agrees at 9 bases. TRBV5-3 has ORF status, its function being uncertain. The CDR3 covers 19 residues. Trimming cost V 0 bases and J 4 bases; bases outside gene matches: 14. CDR3 sequence: CARSLDFGQGNPRNQPQHF. The CDR3, as DNA: TGTGCCAGAAGCTTGGACTTCGGACAGGGGAATCCTAGGAATCAGCCCCAGCATTTT.

The genes are TRBV4-1 and TRBJ2-5, with 10 bases aligning to TRBD2. The end of the DNA is better explained by TRBJ2-7, so the J call may be wrong. Germline lookup yields CDR1 MGHRA and CDR2 YSYEKL. CDR3 length equals 15 residues. Here the CDR3 DNA reads TGCGCCAGCAGCCAGGTTACTAGCGGGGCCTACGAGCAGTACTTC. Translating it yields CASSQVTSGAYEQYF.

The genes are TRBV27 and TRBJ2-1, with 12 bases lining up with TRBD1. Germline V lookup: CDR1 MNHEY, CDR2 SMNVEV (reference sequence). The CDR3 extends over 15 amino acids. Trimming took 3 bases from V and 6 from J; bases not matched to a gene: 3. The CDR3 DNA reads TGTGCCAGCAGTTTCCGGGACAGGGGGCCCAATGAGCAGTTCTTC. It translates to CASSFRDRGPNEQFF.

This chain joins TRBV2 and TRBJ2-7, with a tentative D call TRBD2 (7 bases). The V gene's germline CDR1 is SNHLY and CDR2 FYNNEI. The ends were cut back, 4 bases at V and 2 bases at J, with 15 bases in the middle. This CDR3 is 15 amino acids long. The CDR3: CASSGEGGPTYEQYF. In nucleotides, the CDR3 is TGTGCCAGCAGTGGAGAGGGGGGGCCCACCTACGAGCAGTACTTC.